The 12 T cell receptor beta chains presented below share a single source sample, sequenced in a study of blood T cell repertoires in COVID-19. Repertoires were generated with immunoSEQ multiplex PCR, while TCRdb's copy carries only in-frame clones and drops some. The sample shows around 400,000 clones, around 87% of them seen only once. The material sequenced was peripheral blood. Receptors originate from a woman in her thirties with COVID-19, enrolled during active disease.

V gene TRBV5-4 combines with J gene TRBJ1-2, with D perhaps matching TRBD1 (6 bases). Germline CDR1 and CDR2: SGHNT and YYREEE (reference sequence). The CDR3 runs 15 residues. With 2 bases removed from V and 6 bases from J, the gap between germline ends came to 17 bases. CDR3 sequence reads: CASSLRGSRGNGYTF. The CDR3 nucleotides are TGTGCCAGCAGCTTAAGGGGCAGTAGGGGGAATGGCTACACCTTC.

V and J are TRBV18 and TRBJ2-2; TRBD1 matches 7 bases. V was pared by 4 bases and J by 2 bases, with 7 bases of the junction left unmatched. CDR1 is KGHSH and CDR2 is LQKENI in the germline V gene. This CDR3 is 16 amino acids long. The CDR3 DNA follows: TGTGCCAGCTCACGGAGTAGGACAGGAAACACCGGGGAGCTGTTTTTT. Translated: CASSRSRTGNTGELFF.

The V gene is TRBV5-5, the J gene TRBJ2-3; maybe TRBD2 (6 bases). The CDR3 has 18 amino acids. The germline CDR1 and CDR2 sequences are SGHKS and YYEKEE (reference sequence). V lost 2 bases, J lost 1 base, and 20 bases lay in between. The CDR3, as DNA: TGTGCCAGCAGCTTTCCTACACTAAGTGGCGGGGGCACAGATACGCAGTATTTT. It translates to CASSFPTLSGGGTDTQYF.

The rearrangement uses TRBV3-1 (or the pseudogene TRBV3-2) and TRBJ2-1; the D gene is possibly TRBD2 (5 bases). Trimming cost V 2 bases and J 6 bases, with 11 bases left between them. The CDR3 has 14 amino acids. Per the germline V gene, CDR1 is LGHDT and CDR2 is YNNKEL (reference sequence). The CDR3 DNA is TGTGCCAGCAGCCAATATCTAGAGGGCAATGAGCAGTTCTTC. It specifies CASSQYLEGNEQFF.

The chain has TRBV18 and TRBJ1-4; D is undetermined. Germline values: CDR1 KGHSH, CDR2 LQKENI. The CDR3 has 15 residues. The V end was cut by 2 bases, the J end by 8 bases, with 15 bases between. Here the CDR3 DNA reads TGTGCCAGCTCACCAACCCAGCTAGTAGAGGAAAAACTGTTTTTT. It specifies CASSPTQLVEEKLFF.

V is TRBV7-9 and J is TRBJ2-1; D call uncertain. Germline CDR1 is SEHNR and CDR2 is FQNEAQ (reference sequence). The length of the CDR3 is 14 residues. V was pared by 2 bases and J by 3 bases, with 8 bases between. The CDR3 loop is CASSLLGSYNEQFF. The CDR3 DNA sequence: TGTGCCAGCAGCTTACTTGGTAGCTACAATGAGCAGTTCTTC.

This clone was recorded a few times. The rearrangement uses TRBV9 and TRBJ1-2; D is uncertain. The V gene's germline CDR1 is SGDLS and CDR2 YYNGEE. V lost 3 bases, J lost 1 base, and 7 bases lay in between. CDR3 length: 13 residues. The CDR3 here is CASSAQINYGYTF. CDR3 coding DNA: TGTGCCAGCAGCGCACAGATTAACTATGGCTACACCTTC.

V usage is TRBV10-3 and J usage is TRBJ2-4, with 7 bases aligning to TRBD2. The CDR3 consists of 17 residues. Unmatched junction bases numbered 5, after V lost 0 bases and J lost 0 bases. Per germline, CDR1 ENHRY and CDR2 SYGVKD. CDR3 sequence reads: CAISESGGGLAKNIQYF. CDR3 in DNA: TGTGCCATCAGTGAGTCTGGGGGAGGGTTAGCCAAAAACATTCAGTACTTC.

The CDR3 DNA is TGTGCCAGCAGTCCCGATCCCTCGACAGGGGAGAAGTTCTTC. Its protein is CASSPDPSTGEKFF. This rearrangement joins TRBV28 to TRBJ2-1; 8 nucleotides match TRBD1. CDR1 and CDR2 (germline): MDHEN, SYDVKM. The CDR3 consists of 14 residues. V dropped 5 bases and J dropped 14; count of bases not matched to a gene: 14.

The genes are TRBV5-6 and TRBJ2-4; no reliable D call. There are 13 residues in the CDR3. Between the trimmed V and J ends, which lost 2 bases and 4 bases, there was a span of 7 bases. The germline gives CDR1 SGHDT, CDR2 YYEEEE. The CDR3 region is CASSLGRKNIQYF. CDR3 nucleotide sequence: TGTGCCAGCAGCTTAGGCAGGAAAAACATTCAGTACTTC.

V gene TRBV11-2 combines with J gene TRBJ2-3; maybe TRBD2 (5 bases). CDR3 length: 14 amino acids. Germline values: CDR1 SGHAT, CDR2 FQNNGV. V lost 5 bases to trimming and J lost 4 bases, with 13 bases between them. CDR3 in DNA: TGTGCCAGCAGCCCCGATCCGAGGGCAGATACGCAGTATTTT. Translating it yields CASSPDPRADTQYF.

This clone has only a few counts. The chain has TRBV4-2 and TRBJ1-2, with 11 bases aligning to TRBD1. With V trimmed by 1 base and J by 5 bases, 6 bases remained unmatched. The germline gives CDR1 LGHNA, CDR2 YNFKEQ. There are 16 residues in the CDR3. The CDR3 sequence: CASSQGGQGARYGYTF. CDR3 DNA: TGTGCCAGCAGCCAAGGTGGACAGGGGGCGCGGTATGGCTACACCTTC.